Shown below are 14 T cell receptor beta chains from a single sample sequenced in a study of T cells in Graves' hyperthyroidism and ophthalmopathy. Amplified TCR beta CDR3 regions came from RNA transcripts. An initial round of RT-PCR targeting the TCR CDR3 relied on the HTBI primer set. TCRdb re-analysed the multiplex PCR reads in MiXCR, keeping a single row per CDR3 protein. The repertoire includes roughly 250,000 distinct CDR3 sequences, roughly 14% of them detected once, and 10% to 15% sits in the top ten. Sequenced input: blood. Receptors originate from a woman between 40 and 50 years old with Graves' hyperthyroidism that later progressed to Graves' ophthalmopathy.

This clonotype has a handful of counts. A much larger clone sits a single nucleotide away, making a read error possible. This chain joins TRBV28 and TRBJ2-7, with a tentative D call TRBD2 (5 bases). The CDR3 length is 16 residues. Germline CDR1 reads MDHEN; CDR2 reads SYDVKM. V was clipped by 5 bases and J by 0 bases, with 17 bases between them. Here the CDR3 reads CASSLETNGVSYEQYF. In nucleotides, the CDR3 is TGTGCCAGCAGTCTAGAGACTAACGGGGTCTCCTACGAGCAGTACTTC.

CDR3 residues: CASSLGLQQGRETQYF. The CDR3 bases are TGTGCCAGCAGCTTAGGCCTGCAACAGGGGCGGGAGACCCAGTACTTC. V is TRBV11-2 and J is TRBJ2-5; TRBD1 matches 7 bases. Trimming took 1 base from V and 5 from J; bases not matched to a gene: 10. The CDR3 length is 16 residues. Germline lookup yields CDR1 SGHAT and CDR2 FQNNGV. Based on the CDR3 plus reference TRBV11-2 and TRBJ2-5, the full variable domain is EAGVAQSPRYKIIEKRQSVAFWCNPISGHATLYWYQQILGQGPKLLIQFQNNGVVDDSQLPKDRFSAERLKGVDSTLKIQPAKLEDSAVYLCASSLGLQQGRETQYFGPGTRLLVL.

The rearrangement joins TRBV19 to TRBJ2-1; D may be TRBD1 or TRBD2 (5 bases each). The V gene's germline CDR1 is LNHDA and CDR2 SQIVND (reference sequence). CDR3 length: 16 residues. V was pared by 8 bases and J by 3 bases, with 20 bases between. In DNA form, the CDR3 reads TGTGCCAGTGCCCAGGACATGGAGGCGTACTACAATGAGCAGTTCTTC. As protein: CASAQDMEAYYNEQFF.

Many counts were recorded for this clonotype. CDR3 sequence (DNA): TGTGCCTGGAGTGTGACTAGCGGCCACTACGAGCAGTACTTC. It encodes CAWSVTSGHYEQYF. V is TRBV30 and J is TRBJ2-7; 9 nucleotides agree with TRBD2. J gave up 3 bases and V 0 bases, and 3 bases lay outside the gene matches. The CDR3 totals 14 residues. Germline V gene sequence: CDR1 GTSNPN, CDR2 SVGIG (reference sequence).

The sample holds many counts of this clonotype. The chain carries TRBV7-8 and TRBJ2-7; no firm D call. Per germline, CDR1 SGHVS and CDR2 FQNEAQ. V lost 1 base and J 6 bases, leaving 4 bases between the germline ends. The CDR3 contains 11 residues. CDR3 in amino acids: CASSLDGEQYF. The DNA of the CDR3 is TGTGCCAGCAGCTTAGATGGCGAGCAGTACTTC.

This clonotype was seen ten or more times. V gene TRBV5-6 combines with J gene TRBJ1-1, with a tentative D call TRBD1 (6 bases). Germline CDR1 is SGHDT and CDR2 is YYEEEE. Trimming stripped 4 bases from V and 0 bases from J, with 13 bases between. This CDR3 contains 15 residues. In DNA form, the CDR3 reads TGTGCCAGCAGCCCCTGGACAGAGATGAACACTGAAGCTTTCTTT. Translating gives CASSPWTEMNTEAFF.

The table lists this clonotype with many counts. The J gene is TRBJ2-7, the V gene TRBV6-1; D remains ambiguous. The CDR3 totals 16 residues. Trimming took off 6 bases at V and 1 base at J, with 19 bases between the two ends. CDR1 is MNHNS and CDR2 is SASEGT in the germline V gene. CDR3 loop: CASSRIGPTPSYEQYF. The DNA of the CDR3 is TGTGCCAGCAGCCGAATAGGACCCACGCCGTCCTACGAGCAGTACTTC.

This clonotype was observed many times. This chain links TRBV5-1 with TRBJ2-1; TRBD2 matches at 7 bases. Germline lookup yields CDR1 SGHRS and CDR2 YFSETQ. The CDR3 totals 15 residues. J lost 6 bases, V lost 2 bases, and 8 bases had no gene match. The CDR3 is CASSFGGSSGNEQFF. The CDR3 DNA reads as TGCGCCAGCAGCTTCGGCGGGAGCAGCGGCAATGAGCAGTTCTTC.

This clonotype occurred many times. The gene calls are TRBV7-9 and TRBJ2-1, with TRBD2 matching 13 bases. The germline gives CDR1 SEHNR, CDR2 FQNEAQ (reference sequence). CDR3 length equals 15 residues. V lost 4 bases and J lost 4; bases outside the gene matches: 1. CDR3 sequence: CASSWGLAGYNEQFF. CDR3 sequence (DNA): TGTGCCAGCAGCTGGGGACTAGCGGGGTACAATGAGCAGTTCTTC.

This sequence joins TRBV18 and TRBJ2-5, with unresolved D. Trimming removed 6 bases from V and 4 bases from J, with 9 bases in between. Germline V gene sequence: CDR1 KGHSH, CDR2 LQKENI. The CDR3 extends over 12 amino acids. The CDR3 coding sequence is TGTGCCAGCTCCCCGCAGGCAGAGACCCAGTACTTC. It codes for CASSPQAETQYF.

This clonotype has at least ten counts. V gene TRBV28 combines with J gene TRBJ2-3, with D hard to call. The CDR3 sequence is 18 residues long. CDR1 MDHEN and CDR2 SYDVKM come from the germline V gene. Trimming stripped 7 bases from V and 2 bases from J, with 25 bases between. The chain's CDR3 is CASNNFPLHRAPTDTQYF. The CDR3 nucleotides are TGTGCCAGCAACAATTTCCCCCTTCATAGGGCCCCCACAGATACGCAGTATTTT.

In this sample, this clonotype turned up many times. The chain links TRBV11-2 to TRBJ1-6, with a possible D match to TRBD1 (6 bases). With 5 bases removed from V and 2 bases from J, the gap between germline ends came to 13 bases. Germline CDR1 SGHAT, CDR2 FQNNGV. The CDR3 runs 16 residues. CDR3 nucleotides: TGTGCCAGCAGCGCCCCAGGGGCTACCTATAATTCACCCCTCCACTTT. It codes for CASSAPGATYNSPLHF.

This clonotype was seen at least ten times. This chain links TRBV5-1 with TRBJ1-1, with D possibly TRBD1 on 5 matching bases. The CDR3 consists of 15 residues. V dropped 7 bases and J dropped 2 bases, with 18 bases sitting between them. Germline V gene lookup returns CDR1 SGHRS and CDR2 YFSETQ. As DNA, the CDR3 is TGCGCCAGCTCCCCGGGGGGACCGATAAACACTGAAGCTTTCTTT. This translates into CASSPGGPINTEAFF.

This clonotype was seen at least ten times. The rearrangement joins TRBV12-3 or TRBV12-4 to TRBJ2-5; possibly TRBD2 for D (5 bases). There are 14 residues in the CDR3. Trimming took off 1 base at V and 4 bases at J, with 10 bases between the two ends. As DNA, the CDR3 is TGTGCCAGCAGTTTAGGAGGGTTGCGAGAGACCCAGTACTTC. As protein: CASSLGGLRETQYF.